This T cell receptor beta chain was recovered during a study of spatial heterogeneity in lung cancer. The CDR3 covers 13 residues. V lost 3 bases and J lost 1, with 6 bases in between. From germline, CDR1 is SSHAT and CDR2 FNYEAQ (reference sequence). This clonotype was detected many times. Antigen specificity is unknown. Time point denoted: sample taken at primary tumor resection. From tumor, nontumor lung or frozen PBMC, whole RNA was taken unsorted for sequencing. Study-wide findings and caveats: The study found that expanded intratumoral alpha and beta TCR counts tracked tumor mutation counts.

On each TCR cDNA molecule, a unique molecular identifier was present. From the 5' RACE reads, TCRdb called clonotypes with MiXCR, one entry per CDR3 protein. The sample has 15,000 to 20,000 distinct CDR3 sequences, 5.5% to 8% seen once. This receptor was taken from a female donor with early-stage non-small cell lung cancer. Sequences were derived from lung tumor tissue, sampled at surgery. V is TRBV7-7 and J is TRBJ1-1, with D maybe TRBD1 (5 bases). Here the CDR3 DNA reads TGTGCCAGCAGCTTGAGGGGGAACACTGAAGCTTTCTTT. Protein product: CASSLRGNTEAFF.